A selection of T cell receptor beta chains follows, all from one sample in a study of cytomegalovirus exposure and HLA in healthy donors. TCRdb keeps only in-frame clones here, not all; method: immunoSEQ multiplex PCR. The repertoire holds 150,000 to 200,000 clones, around 80% seen once, with approximately 2% in the top ten. Sequencing was performed on PBMCs. These receptors originate from a human donor in good health. Each CDR3 is given with its conserved first and last residue. D genes are given only for firm matches. Size values are once, few and many counts, or a class for expanded clones, and some rows have none.

clone size,V gene,CDR3 length,J gene,D gene,CDR3 protein,CDR3 DNA
.,TRBV4-1,14,TRBJ1-2,.,CASSQWQVTYGYTF,TGCGCCAGCAGCCAATGGCAGGTCACCTATGGCTACACCTTC
.,TRBV7-8,15,TRBJ1-2,.,CASSLNPQGDYGYTF,TGTGCCAGCAGCTTAAATCCTCAGGGCGACTATGGCTACACCTTC
few,TRBV11-3,13,TRBJ2-1,.,CASSLQPRGEQFF,TGTGCCAGCAGCCTCCAACCACGCGGTGAGCAGTTCTTC
.,TRBV5-1,14,TRBJ1-1,.,CASSLVSPNTEAFF,TGCGCCAGCAGCTTGGTATCCCCTAACACTGAAGCTTTCTTT
.,TRBV6-1,15,TRBJ1-2,.,CASSEVAQANYGYTF,TGTGCCAGCAGTGAAGTGGCCCAGGCAAACTATGGCTACACCTTC
few,TRBV5-4,13,TRBJ2-7,.,CASSLAGKGEQYF,TGTGCCAGCAGCTTGGCAGGGAAAGGCGAGCAGTACTTC
.,TRBV5-4,14,TRBJ1-1,.,CASNSQVSNTEAFF,TGTGCCAGCAACTCACAGGTGTCGAACACTGAAGCTTTCTTT
.,TRBV5-1,16,TRBJ1-1,TRBD1,CASSLGTGTGGTEAFF,TGCGCCAGCAGCTTGGGCACCGGGACAGGGGGCACTGAAGCTTTCTTT
.,TRBV9,14,TRBJ2-3,.,CASSVAANTDTQYF,TGTGCCAGCAGCGTAGCAGCGAACACAGATACGCAGTATTTT
.,TRBV5-4,15,TRBJ1-4,TRBD1,CASSSRDRESEKLFF,TGTGCCAGCAGCTCCAGGGACAGGGAGAGTGAAAAACTGTTTTTT
.,TRBV27,15,TRBJ1-1,.,CASSLRGARSTEAFF,TGTGCCAGCAGTTTACGGGGGGCGCGTAGCACTGAAGCTTTCTTT
.,TRBV12-5,15,TRBJ2-1,.,CASGPMDASYNEQFF,TGTGCTAGTGGTCCAATGGATGCTAGCTACAATGAGCAGTTCTTC
.,TRBV9,14,TRBJ2-3,.,CASTPRASTDTQYF,TGTGCCAGCACTCCCAGGGCTAGCACAGATACGCAGTATTTT
few,TRBV29-1,14,TRBJ1-1,TRBD1,CSVEDQGANTEAFF,TGCAGCGTTGAAGATCAGGGGGCGAACACTGAAGCTTTCTTT
.,TRBV15,14,TRBJ1-2,.,CATRSQNFSYGYTF,TGTGCCACCAGAAGTCAGAATTTTTCCTATGGCTACACCTTC
few,TRBV5-1,11,TRBJ1-1,.,CASTQDTEAFF,TGCGCCAGCACCCAGGACACTGAAGCTTTCTTT
.,TRBV7-2,15,TRBJ1-1,.,CASSSRPTVNTEAFF,TGTGCCAGCAGCTCCAGGCCGACGGTGAACACTGAAGCTTTCTTT
few,TRBV20-1,11,TRBJ2-3,TRBD2,CSALTSGTQYF,TGCAGTGCTCTGACTAGCGGAACGCAGTATTTT
.,TRBV4-1,16,TRBJ2-1,.,CASTRRVAASYNEQFF,TGCGCCAGCACCCGGCGCGTAGCGGCCTCCTACAATGAGCAGTTCTTC
.,TRBV6-6,12,TRBJ2-1,.,CASSYPGYEQFF,TGTGCCAGCAGTTACCCGGGGTATGAGCAGTTCTTC
.,TRBV11-2,12,TRBJ1-6,.,CASSLDPGPLHF,TGTGCCAGCAGCTTAGATCCCGGTCCCCTCCACTTT
.,TRBV6-6,16,TRBJ1-3,.,CASSYSRAETGNTIYF,TGTGCCAGCAGTTACTCCAGGGCTGAAACTGGAAACACCATATATTTT